The 15 T cell receptor beta chains listed next were all sequenced from one sample in a study of cytomegalovirus exposure and HLA in healthy donors. Using immunoSEQ multiplex PCR, the repertoire was profiled, and TCRdb retains in-frame clones only, with some absent. The sample has about 200,000 clones, less than 85% seen once. Sequences were obtained from PBMCs. The receptors here all came from a young woman in good health and CMV-seronegative.

The gene calls are TRBV5-4 and TRBJ2-5; no clear D gene. The CDR3 spans 12 residues. In germline, CDR1 is SGHNT, CDR2 YYREEE (reference sequence). The V end lost 3 bases, the J end lost 0 bases, and 3 bases lay between the germline ends. CDR3 in amino acids: CASSSYQETQYF. The CDR3 DNA reads as TGTGCCAGCAGCTCGTACCAAGAGACCCAGTACTTC. Looking up the rest from reference TRBV5-4 and TRBJ2-5 gives the full variable domain: ETGVTQSPTHLIKTRGQQVTLRCSSQSGHNTVSWYQQALGQGPQFIFQYYREEENGRGNFPPRFSGLQFPNYSSELNVNALELDDSALYLCASSSYQETQYFGPGTRLLVL.

V gene TRBV6-1 combines with J gene TRBJ2-7, with a possible D match to TRBD1 (6 bases). Trimming removed 8 bases at V and 3 bases at J, with 14 bases between. The CDR3 runs 13 residues. From germline, CDR1 is MNHNS and CDR2 SASEGT. CDR3 residues: CASAQGLHYEQYF. CDR3 coding DNA: TGTGCCAGCGCCCAGGGGCTCCACTACGAGCAGTACTTC.

This clone was seen only once. The genes are TRBV5-1 and TRBJ1-1, with D unresolved. This CDR3 spans 14 amino acids. Germline V gene data show CDR1 as SGHRS and CDR2 as YFSETQ. Between the trimmed V and J ends, which lost 2 bases and 0 bases, there was a span of 8 bases. The CDR3: CASSFGIMNTEAFF. The CDR3 nucleotides read TGCGCCAGCAGCTTCGGCATAATGAACACTGAAGCTTTCTTT.

This sequence joins TRBV5-6 and TRBJ1-2; TRBD1 matches 7 bases. V was pared by 2 bases and J by 6 bases, with 7 bases of the junction left unmatched. The CDR3 contains 14 residues. The germline V gene has CDR1 SGHDT and CDR2 YYEEEE. The CDR3 nucleotides are TGTGCCAGCAGCTTAGTAACAGGGGCCGATGGCTACACCTTC. Encoded protein: CASSLVTGADGYTF.

The rearrangement joins TRBV19 to TRBJ2-5, with 9 bases matching TRBD2. The V gene end was trimmed by 7 bases and the J gene end by 6 bases; junction bases not matched to a gene: 12. Germline lookup yields CDR1 LNHDA and CDR2 SQIVND (reference sequence). CDR3 length: 15 amino acids. In DNA, the CDR3 is TGTGCCAGTACCAAGACTAGCGGACTCTCTAAGACCCAGTACTTC. It codes for CASTKTSGLSKTQYF.

The rearrangement joins TRBV4-1 to TRBJ2-2; 9 bases are a match to TRBD2. This CDR3 has 18 residues. The V gene's germline CDR1 is MGHRA and CDR2 YSYEKL. Trimming took 4 bases from V and 8 from J; bases not matched to a gene: 17. The CDR3 DNA reads as TGCGCCAGCAGCCGAGGGGGGACGGCGGGAGGGGAAACTGGGGAGCTGTTTTTT. This encodes CASSRGGTAGGETGELFF.

V usage is TRBV11-2 and J usage is TRBJ1-1; D gene uncertain. This CDR3 is 15 amino acids long. V was trimmed by 8 bases and J by 0 bases, leaving 16 bases between them. The V gene's germline CDR1 is SGHAT and CDR2 FQNNGV. This CDR3 reads CASYAVSRMNTEAFF. The CDR3 region has the DNA TGTGCCAGCTATGCGGTGAGCAGGATGAACACTGAAGCTTTCTTT.

This sequence joins TRBV5-6 and TRBJ1-1, with D unresolved. Germline V gene data show CDR1 as SGHDT and CDR2 as YYEEEE. The CDR3 has 14 amino acids. Trimming took off 0 bases at V and 6 bases at J, with 12 bases between the two ends. The CDR3, as DNA: TGTGCCAGCAGCTTGGACCTCTTGGAGGCTGAAGCTTTCTTT. Residues: CASSLDLLEAEAFF.

The chain carries TRBV5-3 and TRBJ1-4; no clear D gene. TRBV5-3 is annotated as an ORF whose role is uncertain. The V and J ends lost 3 bases and 6 bases respectively, with 18 bases between them. The CDR3 covers 16 residues. CDR3 protein: CARSSDGRHGHEKLFF. CDR3 nucleotides: TGTGCCAGAAGCTCCGATGGGCGACACGGGCATGAAAAACTGTTTTTT.

The chain couples TRBV18 to TRBJ1-1, with D possibly matching TRBD1 (5 bases). The CDR3 extends over 13 amino acids. V shed 5 bases and J shed 3 bases, with 10 bases lying between them. From germline, CDR1 is KGHSH and CDR2 LQKENI. In DNA, the CDR3 is TGTGCCAGCTCAGTCACACAGGACACTGAAGCTTTCTTT. Translated, it gives CASSVTQDTEAFF.

The gene calls are TRBV29-1 and TRBJ2-3; D unresolved. CDR3 length: 15 residues. V was shortened by 7 bases and J by 2 bases, with 19 bases between the two germline ends. Germline loops: CDR1 SQVTM, CDR2 ANQGSEA. In DNA, the CDR3 is TGCAGCGGGTCCAGAGGCGGCCAATCCACAGATACGCAGTATTTT. Protein: CSGSRGGQSTDTQYF.

The chain links TRBV30 to TRBJ2-7; TRBD2 matches 8 bases. Germline values: CDR1 GTSNPN, CDR2 SVGIG (reference sequence). This CDR3 has 14 residues. The V segment lost 0 bases and the J segment 5 bases; nucleotides outside the gene matches: 6. The CDR3, as DNA: TGTGCCTGGAGTGTACCAAGTAGCGGGGACGAGCAGTACTTC. Translating it yields CAWSVPSSGDEQYF.

J is TRBJ1-3 and V is TRBV2; D not resolved. The CDR3 totals 14 residues. Germline loops: CDR1 SNHLY, CDR2 FYNNEI. Trimming pared 6 bases from V and 0 bases from J, leaving 9 bases between. The CDR3 region has the DNA TGTGCCAGCAGCGAGATCTCCTCTGGAAACACCATATATTTT. Encoded protein: CASSEISSGNTIYF.

CDR3 in amino acids: CASSLLQGYEQFF. The CDR3 DNA sequence: TGTGCCAGCAGCTTACTACAGGGCTATGAGCAGTTCTTC. The chain carries TRBV13 and TRBJ2-1; D is possibly TRBD1 (6 bases). Germline V CDR1 and CDR2: PRHDT, FYEKMQ (reference sequence). The V gene lost 2 bases and the J gene lost 8 bases, with 10 bases spanning the gap. The CDR3 extends over 13 amino acids. Variable domain in full (rest from reference TRBV13 and TRBJ2-1): AAGVIQSPRHLIKEKRETATLKCYPIPRHDTVYWYQQGPGQDPQFLISFYEKMQSDKGSIPDRFSAQQFSDYHSELNMSSLELGDSALYFCASSLLQGYEQFFGPGTRLTVL.

This chain connects TRBV11-3 to TRBJ2-1, with D possibly called TRBD1 or TRBD2 (5 bases each). Germline values: CDR1 SGHNT, CDR2 YENEEA. The CDR3 runs to 19 residues. Trimming shortened V by 5 bases and J by 6 bases, and 29 bases separated the two germline ends. The CDR3 region is CASSPSGRGDLSWANEQFF. CDR3 bases: TGTGCCAGCAGCCCGTCGGGAAGGGGCGATTTAAGTTGGGCCAATGAGCAGTTCTTC.